Following are 21 T cell receptor beta chains from one sample sequenced in a study of blood T cell repertoires in COVID-19. The data were produced by immunoSEQ multiplex PCR, yet TCRdb's version contains in-frame clones alone and is incomplete. The table shows about 62,000 clones, with about 87% occurring only once. The sequencing sample was made of peripheral blood. These receptors all come from a man aged 65-85 years with acute or convalescent COVID-19.

The chain is built from TRBV6-6 and TRBJ1-2; the D gene is possibly TRBD1 (6 bases). Between the trimmed V and J ends, which lost 6 bases and 7 bases, there was a span of 15 bases. The CDR3 spans 13 residues. CDR1 is MNHNY and CDR2 is SVGAGI in the germline V gene (reference sequence). The CDR3 DNA reads TGTGCCAGCAGCCCTTCAGGGGCTTTTGGCTACACCTTC. Its translation is CASSPSGAFGYTF.

The chain couples TRBV19 to TRBJ1-1; 12 nucleotides align to TRBD1. The CDR3 contains 18 residues. Germline lookup yields CDR1 LNHDA and CDR2 SQIVND (reference sequence). The V segment lost 3 bases and the J segment 4 bases; nucleotides outside the gene matches: 12. CDR3 in amino acids: CASSIEWDRGRVGTEAFF. The CDR3 nucleotides read TGTGCCAGTAGTATCGAGTGGGACAGGGGGCGAGTGGGCACTGAAGCTTTCTTT.

This clone has a handful of counts. The V call is TRBV25-1, the J call TRBJ1-3; 9 bases agree with TRBD1. Unmatched junction bases numbered 3, after V lost 6 bases and J lost 3 bases. The CDR3 has 14 residues. Germline loops: CDR1 MGHDK, CDR2 SYGVNS. CDR3 sequence reads: CASRDRGNGNTIYF. CDR3 bases: TGTGCCAGCAGGGACAGGGGTAATGGAAACACCATATATTTT.

The V call is TRBV6-5, the J call TRBJ1-5; D perhaps matches TRBD1 (5 bases). The germline gives CDR1 MNHEY, CDR2 SVGAGI. Trimming pared 7 bases from V and 4 bases from J, leaving 8 bases between. This CDR3 contains 12 residues. The CDR3 is CASNTGNQPQHF. CDR3 DNA: TGTGCCAGCAATACAGGAAATCAGCCCCAGCATTTT.

The chain couples TRBV6-5 to TRBJ2-5; D might be TRBD2 (5 bases). The V and J ends lost 8 bases and 0 bases respectively, with 10 bases between them. Germline CDR1 and CDR2: MNHEY and SVGAGI. The CDR3 contains 13 residues. CDR3 region: CASVREYQETQYF. The CDR3 nucleotides are TGTGCCAGCGTTAGGGAGTACCAAGAGACCCAGTACTTC.

CDR3 residues: CSAQKTGGGEAFF. CDR3 coding DNA: TGCAGCGCCCAGAAAACAGGGGGTGGTGAAGCTTTCTTT. J is TRBJ1-1 and V is TRBV29-1; 8 nucleotides agree with TRBD1. Germline V gene lookup returns CDR1 SQVTM and CDR2 ANQGSEA. CDR3 size: 13 residues. J lost 7 bases, V lost 7 bases, and 11 bases had no gene match.

Only one count was recorded for this clone. Because the CDR3's place on the DNA is in doubt, the DNA is left out and the CDR3 is given as listed by TCRdb. The rearrangement uses TRBV7-8 and TRBJ2-7; the DNA was not compared with TRBD1, the D call given in the table. The CDR3 totals 16 residues, both ends included. Germline V lookup: CDR1 SGHVS, CDR2 FQNEAQ. CDR3 amino acids: CASSFGAGTWDYEQYF.

CDR3 nucleotides: TGTGCCAGTAGTGGACGGGAGGGGGTTGGCACAGATACGCAGTATTTT. It codes for CASSGREGVGTDTQYF. The J gene is TRBJ2-3, the V gene TRBV19; 8 nucleotides align to TRBD2. CDR1 and CDR2 from the germline V gene are LNHDA and SQIVND (reference sequence). The CDR3 covers 16 residues. The trim removed 5 bases at V and 1 base at J, leaving 8 bases unmatched.

V usage is TRBV20-1 and J usage is TRBJ1-5; D uncertain. Between the trimmed V and J ends, which lost 3 bases and 1 base, there was a span of 10 bases. The CDR3 sequence is 14 residues long. The germline V gene has CDR1 DFQATT and CDR2 SNEGSKA (reference sequence). The CDR3: CSASGGQSNQPQHF. The CDR3 DNA reads as TGCAGTGCTAGTGGAGGTCAAAGCAATCAGCCCCAGCATTTT.

The gene calls are TRBV10-1 and TRBJ1-1; 9 nucleotides agree with TRBD1. Looked up from germline, CDR1 is WNHNN and CDR2 is SYGVQD (reference sequence). V shed 5 bases and J 7 bases; nucleotides not matched to a gene: 14. The CDR3 is 16 residues long. The CDR3 DNA is TGCGCCAGCAGTAACAGGGGGCGCAACCTTCGCAGTGAAGCTTTCTTT. This sequence encodes CASSNRGRNLRSEAFF.

This clone occurred a few times. The chain combines TRBV5-6 with TRBJ2-3; TRBD2 matches 8 bases. The CDR3 covers 16 residues. Germline loops: CDR1 SGHDT, CDR2 YYEEEE. V trimming: 0 bases; J trimming: 4 bases; junction bases outside the gene matches: 7. CDR3 amino acids: CASSLGRGRYPDTQYF. As DNA, the CDR3 is TGTGCCAGCAGCTTGGGGCGCGGGAGGTATCCAGATACGCAGTATTTT.

The rearrangement links TRBV24-1 to TRBJ2-3; 11 bases align to TRBD2. Germline CDR1 reads KGHDR; CDR2 reads SFDVKD. The V segment lost 5 bases and the J segment 0 bases; nucleotides outside the gene matches: 3. The CDR3 contains 16 residues. DNA of the CDR3: TGTGCCACCAGTGCGGGACTAGCGGCTAGCACAGATACGCAGTATTTT. This codes for CATSAGLAASTDTQYF.

The V call is TRBV9, the J call TRBJ2-7; 7 positions agree with TRBD2. J gave up 3 bases and V 1 base, and 4 bases lay outside the gene matches. Germline values: CDR1 SGDLS, CDR2 YYNGEE. This CDR3 has 14 amino acids. For the CDR3, the DNA is TGTGCCAGCAGCGTATCCAGCGGGATCTACGAGCAGTACTTC. Residues: CASSVSSGIYEQYF.

The chain uses TRBV7-6 and TRBJ2-1; 7 bases agree with TRBD2. V dropped 4 bases and J dropped 0; count of bases not matched to a gene: 12. This CDR3 has 18 amino acids. Germline V CDR1 and CDR2: SGHVS, FNYEAQ. CDR3 coding DNA: TGTGCCAGCAGCTCCCTCCTGACTAGCTCAAGCTCCTACAATGAGCAGTTCTTC. Translating gives CASSSLLTSSSSYNEQFF.

The gene calls are TRBV29-1 and TRBJ1-1; 8 nucleotides line up with TRBD1. V lost 6 bases and J lost 5; bases outside the gene matches: 8. The CDR3 has 13 amino acids. Germline V gene data show CDR1 as SQVTM and CDR2 as ANQGSEA. The CDR3 bases are TGCAGCGTAACCGGGACAGGATGGACTGAAGCTTTCTTT. This translates into CSVTGTGWTEAFF.

The chain uses TRBV5-4 and TRBJ2-3, with 9 bases fitting TRBD2. The CDR3 consists of 15 residues. CDR1 and CDR2 (germline): SGHNT, YYREEE (reference sequence). Germline trimming cut 0 bases from V and 6 bases from J; bases unmatched to any gene: 5. The CDR3: CASSLGGLASDTQYF. CDR3 nucleotide sequence: TGTGCCAGCAGCTTGGGGGGACTAGCATCGGATACGCAGTATTTT.

This chain connects TRBV12-3 or TRBV12-4 to TRBJ1-6; no clear D gene. V lost 4 bases and J lost 7, with 8 bases in between. The CDR3 spans 13 residues. The CDR3 sequence is CASSSKSNSPLHF. The CDR3 DNA follows: TGTGCCAGCAGTTCGAAGAGCAATTCACCCCTCCACTTT.

The V call is TRBV27, the J call TRBJ1-2; the D gene is possibly TRBD1 (6 bases). From germline, CDR1 is MNHEY and CDR2 SMNVEV (reference sequence). The CDR3 loop spans 11 amino acids. The V end lost 2 bases, the J end lost 12 bases, and 10 bases lay between the germline ends. This CDR3 is CASSLVAGDTF. The CDR3 nucleotides are TGTGCCAGCAGTTTAGTGGCAGGGGACACCTTC.

V is TRBV29-1 and J is TRBJ2-5; TRBD2 might be the D (6 bases). V gave up 3 bases and J gave up 5 bases, with 10 bases separating them. Germline loops: CDR1 SQVTM, CDR2 ANQGSEA. The CDR3 has 12 residues. The CDR3 sequence: CSVERGPETQYF. The CDR3 DNA is TGCAGCGTTGAGCGGGGACCTGAGACCCAGTACTTC.

This chain uses TRBV28 with TRBJ1-3, with D hard to call. V lost 9 bases, J lost 0 bases, and 9 bases lay in between. Germline assignment: CDR1 MDHEN and CDR2 SYDVKM. CDR3 length equals 13 residues. The CDR3 sequence is CASTKPSGNTIYF. CDR3 in DNA: TGTGCCAGTACAAAACCCTCTGGAAACACCATATATTTT.

The chain links TRBV14 to TRBJ2-1, with D perhaps matching TRBD2 (5 bases). Germline CDR1 reads SGHDN; CDR2 reads FVKESK. The CDR3 length is 17 residues. V was cut by 0 bases and J by 6 bases, with 18 bases left in between. The CDR3, as DNA: TGTGCCAGCAGCCAAGATCCCGGGCTAGCTTATTTCAATGAGCAGTTCTTC. The encoded protein is CASSQDPGLAYFNEQFF.